The 27 T cell receptor beta chains below come from one sample, sequenced in a study of blood T cells in healthy people across ages. With a J-beta primer mix and a sample-barcoded 5' primer, a second PCR ran about 7 to 12 cycles. TCRdb processed the 5' RACE reads anew with MiXCR; each CDR3 protein has one entry. Here the sample spans about 720,000 distinct CDR3 sequences, about 25% being singletons. The same data also contributed to another study, on T cells of mothers and their children.

What was sequenced was blood. These receptors all stem from a boy between 10 and 17 years old in good health.

This chain connects TRBV29-1 to TRBJ2-5, with D possibly called TRBD1 or TRBD2 (5 bases each). The J call is uncertain, as TRBJ2-1 better fits the DNA end. CDR3 length: 13 residues. Germline V CDR1 and CDR2: SQVTM, ANQGSEA. CDR3 protein: CSVERGSGNEQFF. The CDR3 bases are TGCAGCGTTGAGAGGGGAAGCGGCAATGAGCAGTTCTTC.

The gene calls are TRBV28 and TRBJ1-4, with D unclear. Trimming took 5 bases from V and 0 from J, leaving 22 bases between them. The CDR3 runs 19 residues. Germline V gene lookup returns CDR1 MDHEN and CDR2 SYDVKM. DNA of the CDR3: TGTGCCAGCAGTCCGTACATCACCACCTTATCTCCAACTAATGAAAAACTGTTTTTT. It yields the protein CASSPYITTLSPTNEKLFF.

The rearrangement joins TRBV4-3 to TRBJ2-5, with D maybe TRBD2 (5 bases). Trimming stripped 0 bases from V and 10 bases from J, with 18 bases between. The CDR3 is made up of 15 amino acids. From germline, CDR1 is LGHNA and CDR2 YSLEER. This CDR3 reads CASSQDPASYGSQYF. The CDR3 nucleotides are TGCGCCAGCAGCCAAGATCCGGCTAGCTATGGTAGCCAGTACTTC.

In this sample, this clonotype turned up a few times. The CDR3 reads CASSRRGLAGLGEQYF. CDR3 nucleotides: TGTGCCAGCAGCCGTAGGGGACTAGCGGGACTGGGCGAGCAGTACTTC. The genes are TRBV28 and TRBJ2-5; 13 bases are a match to TRBD2. Matching the DNA end better, TRBJ2-7 makes the J call doubtful. The germline V gene has CDR1 MDHEN and CDR2 SYDVKM. CDR3 length equals 16 residues.

The V gene is TRBV20-1, the J gene TRBJ2-1; a possible D gene is TRBD2 (5 bases). Per germline, CDR1 DFQATT and CDR2 SNEGSKA (reference sequence). Trimming stripped 3 bases from V and 3 bases from J, with 12 bases between. The CDR3 has 14 residues. The CDR3 DNA follows: TGCAGTGCTAGTAAAGGGAGCGGCTACAATGAGCAGTTCTTC. Protein sequence: CSASKGSGYNEQFF.

This clonotype has a handful of counts. This chain uses TRBV29-1 with TRBJ2-4; D call uncertain. Germline V lookup: CDR1 SQVTM, CDR2 ANQGSEA. This CDR3 has 15 amino acids. Trimming cost V 1 base and J 2 bases, with 12 bases left between them. The CDR3 is CSVEVPGETKNIQYF. In DNA, the CDR3 is TGCAGCGTTGAAGTACCCGGAGAGACCAAAAACATTCAGTACTTC.

Of note for this clonotype: Its ends do not fully match the called genes, so a read error is possible. This sequence joins TRBV5-1 and TRBJ1-4; tentative D call: TRBD1 (6 bases). This CDR3 comprises 14 residues. Germline CDR1 SGHRS, CDR2 YFSETQ. CDR3 sequence reads: CASSLGGENEKLFF. The CDR3 region has the DNA TGTGCCAGCAGTTTAGGGGGGGAAAATGAAAAACTGTTTTTT.

This clonotype was seen only a few times. This chain links TRBV9 with TRBJ2-6; no definite D call. V was cut by 0 bases and J by 1 base, with 11 bases left in between. CDR3 size: 17 residues. Looked up from germline, CDR1 is SGDLS and CDR2 is YYNGEE. The CDR3 reads CASSVGSSLSGANVLTF. The CDR3 DNA follows: TGTGCCAGCAGCGTAGGTAGTAGCTTGTCTGGGGCCAACGTCCTGACTTTC. Full variable domain (missing parts from reference TRBV9 and TRBJ2-6): DSGVTQTPKHLITATGQRVTLRCSPRSGDLSVYWYQQSLDQGLQFLIQYYNGEERAKGNILERFSAQQFPDLHSELNLSSLELGDSALYFCASSVGSSLSGANVLTFGAGSRLTVL.

This chain links TRBV20-1 with TRBJ1-2; D might be TRBD1 (5 bases). CDR1 and CDR2 from the germline V gene are DFQATT and SNEGSKA (reference sequence). This CDR3 spans 12 amino acids. V gave up 1 base and J gave up 4 bases, with 7 bases separating them. The CDR3 nucleotides are TGCAGTGCTAGAGGGACAAGCTATGGCTACACCTTC. Its protein product is CSARGTSYGYTF.

This clonotype showed up just a few times. This sequence joins TRBV2 and TRBJ1-4; tentatively, D is TRBD1 (6 bases). Germline assignment: CDR1 SNHLY and CDR2 FYNNEI. Trimming removed 3 bases from V and 8 bases from J, with 16 bases in between. The CDR3 runs 15 residues. Here the CDR3 DNA reads TGTGCCAGCAGTGATTGGGGGCCCCCGGGGGAAAAACTGTTTTTT. Protein sequence: CASSDWGPPGEKLFF.

The chain carries TRBV11-2 and TRBJ2-7; D might be TRBD2 (5 bases). CDR1 is SGHAT and CDR2 is FQNNGV in the germline V gene. V was pared by 5 bases and J by 7 bases, with 15 bases between. The CDR3 contains 13 residues. The CDR3 DNA sequence: TGTGCCAGCAGCCGAGATCGGGGAAGAGAGCAGTACTTC. Encoded protein: CASSRDRGREQYF.

The V call is TRBV5-1, the J call TRBJ2-3, with D maybe TRBD1 (5 bases). Germline-derived CDR1 and CDR2 are SGHRS and YFSETQ. V shed 4 bases and J shed 4 bases, with 13 bases lying between them. The CDR3 is 14 residues long. CDR3 region: CASSRTWPPDTQYF. The DNA of the CDR3 is TGCGCCAGCAGCAGGACATGGCCCCCAGATACGCAGTATTTT.

This clonotype was seen only once. J is TRBJ1-1 and V is TRBV14, with D uncertain. The V end was cut by 8 bases, the J end by 0 bases, with 19 bases between. Per germline, CDR1 SGHDN and CDR2 FVKESK. There are 16 residues in the CDR3. The CDR3 nucleotides read TGTGCCAGCTCCCGGCGTGGCAGCGTCATGAACACTGAAGCTTTCTTT. Amino acid sequence: CASSRRGSVMNTEAFF.

This clonotype turned up a few times. The chain carries TRBV20-1 and TRBJ2-5; either TRBD1 or TRBD2 may supply D (5 bases each). The J call could be wrong; TRBJ2-1 is a better fit for the DNA end. The CDR3 has 17 residues. CDR1 and CDR2 (germline): DFQATT, SNEGSKA (reference sequence). The CDR3 here is CSARDWEAWGKTGEQFF. The CDR3 DNA sequence: TGCAGTGCTAGAGATTGGGAAGCATGGGGGAAGACGGGTGAGCAGTTCTTC.

This clonotype was observed a handful of times. The rearrangement joins TRBV5-1 to TRBJ2-5; 9 bases agree with TRBD2. CDR1 is SGHRS, CDR2 YFSETQ, per germline. The CDR3 sequence is 16 residues long. J gave up 5 bases and V 0 bases, and 8 bases lay outside the gene matches. CDR3 sequence reads: CASSLESGGRGETQYF. Here the CDR3 DNA reads TGCGCCAGCAGCTTGGAGAGCGGGGGGCGAGGGGAGACCCAGTACTTC.

The CDR3 coding sequence is TGTGCCAGCAGTGGGGGGACCCACCTACGGGATGAGCAGTTCTTC. As protein: CASSGGTHLRDEQFF. The chain combines TRBV7-8 with TRBJ2-1, with D perhaps matching TRBD2 (6 bases). The V and J ends lost 6 bases and 8 bases respectively, with 20 bases between them. The germline CDR1 and CDR2 sequences are SGHVS and FQNEAQ. The CDR3 loop spans 15 amino acids.

The chain recombines TRBV30 with TRBJ1-6; D uncertain. Looked up from germline, CDR1 is GTSNPN and CDR2 is SVGIG (reference sequence). The CDR3 is 15 amino acids. V was trimmed by 1 base and J by 7 bases, leaving 14 bases between them. The CDR3 loop is CAWSAVRAENSPLHF. The CDR3 DNA is TGTGCCTGGAGTGCGGTGAGGGCCGAAAATTCACCCCTCCACTTT. Filled out from reference TRBV30 and TRBJ1-6, the complete variable domain reads SQTIHQWPATLVQPVGSPLSLECTVEGTSNPNLYWYRQAAGRGLQLLFYSVGIGQISSEVPQNLSASRPQDRQFILSSKKLLLSDSGFYLCAWSAVRAENSPLHFGNGTRLTVT.

The chain recombines TRBV28 with TRBJ2-7, with TRBD2 as a possible D gene (6 bases). Germline V gives CDR1 MDHEN, CDR2 SYDVKM. The CDR3 covers 17 residues. Trimming stripped 3 bases from V and 4 bases from J, with 22 bases between. As DNA, the CDR3 is TGTGCCAGCAGTTTCCTCGATGGGGGGAATACGATATACGAGCAGTACTTC. Translated, it gives CASSFLDGGNTIYEQYF.

This clonotype was seen a few times. V gene TRBV4-3 combines with J gene TRBJ1-2, with 9 bases matching TRBD1. V shed 3 bases and J 8 bases; nucleotides not matched to a gene: 10. CDR1 and CDR2 (germline): LGHNA, YSLEER. The CDR3 totals 15 residues. The CDR3 DNA reads TGCGCCAGCAGCCAGGACAGGGGTTACGGCTGGGGCTACACCTTC. Protein: CASSQDRGYGWGYTF.

V usage is TRBV7-2 and J usage is TRBJ2-2, with D possibly TRBD1 on 5 matching bases. CDR3 size: 16 residues. V was pared by 5 bases and J by 1 base, with 14 bases between. Germline CDR1 reads SGHTA; CDR2 reads FQGNSA. The CDR3 here is CASSPQGPGNTGELFF. CDR3 bases: TGTGCCAGCAGCCCCCAGGGTCCTGGGAACACCGGGGAGCTGTTTTTT.

This sequence joins TRBV24-1 and TRBJ2-3, with a possible D match to TRBD2 (6 bases). The V and J ends lost 4 bases and 2 bases respectively, with 15 bases between them. This CDR3 has 16 amino acids. Germline CDR1 KGHDR, CDR2 SFDVKD. CDR3 nucleotide sequence: TGTGCCACCAGTGAGGGGGGACGTTCCGCCACAGATACGCAGTATTTT. Protein: CATSEGGRSATDTQYF.

This chain joins TRBV7-8 and TRBJ2-3; D gene uncertain. V was cut by 1 base and J by 2 bases, with 7 bases left in between. Germline values: CDR1 SGHVS, CDR2 FQNEAQ. The CDR3 is 14 amino acids. CDR3 sequence: CASSLGPATDTQYF. The CDR3, as DNA: TGTGCCAGCAGCTTAGGACCTGCCACAGATACGCAGTATTTT.

This clonotype turned up a few times. V usage is TRBV29-1 and J usage is TRBJ2-1; weak D call: TRBD2 (5 bases). V lost 2 bases and J 6 bases, leaving 8 bases between the germline ends. Germline values: CDR1 SQVTM, CDR2 ANQGSEA. The CDR3 loop spans 12 amino acids. CDR3 amino acids: CSVEPEGNEQFF. The CDR3 nucleotides are TGCAGCGTTGAACCAGAGGGCAATGAGCAGTTCTTC.

This clonotype was seen a handful of times. The rearrangement links TRBV7-9 to TRBJ2-4; D ambiguous. CDR3 length: 15 residues. The V gene's germline CDR1 is SEHNR and CDR2 FQNEAQ (reference sequence). V was shortened by 4 bases and J by 1 base, with 11 bases between the two germline ends. CDR3 residues: CASSSSYMAKNIQYF. DNA for the CDR3: TGTGCCAGCAGCTCCTCCTACATGGCCAAAAACATTCAGTACTTC.

This sequence joins TRBV5-1 and TRBJ2-5; TRBD1 matches at 10 bases. The CDR3 has 16 amino acids. V shed 5 bases and J 0 bases; nucleotides not matched to a gene: 7. The germline V gene has CDR1 SGHRS and CDR2 YFSETQ. This chain's CDR3 is CASRMGTGAYQETQYF. The CDR3 coding sequence is TGCGCCAGCAGAATGGGGACAGGGGCTTACCAAGAGACCCAGTACTTC.

This clonotype was counted a few times. This chain joins TRBV20-1 and TRBJ1-5; no clear D gene. Deletions cut 5 bases from V and 0 bases from J, with 17 bases between. Germline CDR1 and CDR2: DFQATT and SNEGSKA (reference sequence). CDR3 size: 16 residues. The CDR3 DNA reads TGCAGTGCTCTTCCGGAAGGACTCTATAGCAATCAGCCCCAGCATTTT. Translated, it gives CSALPEGLYSNQPQHF.

This clonotype was recorded a few times. The junction differs from germline at one of its ends, possibly a read error. The rearrangement joins TRBV20-1 to TRBJ2-3, with TRBD2 identical over 14 bases. This CDR3 is built from 18 residues. Germline V gene sequence: CDR1 DFQATT, CDR2 SNEGSKA (reference sequence). CDR3 loop: CSARDSGTSGRKTDTQYF. The CDR3 DNA reads as TGCAGTGCTCGAGATTCCGGGACTAGCGGGAGAAAAACAGATACGCAGTATTTT.